This T cell receptor beta chain was recovered during a study of STAT5B mutations in CD4+ large granular lymphocyte leukemia. Findings and limits, study-wide: Top patient clones used TRBV06 genes more often: 8/27 versus 2/35 in controls.

The protocol was immunoSEQ multiplex PCR, while the TCRdb copy is restricted to in-frame clones and leaves out a portion. The profile shows some 41,000 clones, roughly 83% of them singletons. This clone occurred once. Its antigen is not identified. This CDR3 has 15 amino acids. Germline CDR1 and CDR2: LNHDA and SQIVND (reference sequence). V gave up 4 bases and J gave up 6 bases, with 19 bases separating them. Sequenced sample: CD4+ T cells from blood buffy coats. This TCR came from a human donor in good health. The rearrangement joins TRBV19 to TRBJ2-7; maybe TRBD2 (6 bases). DNA of the CDR3: TGTGCCAGTAGTAGCCTCTCCGGGACTTTGGGCGAGCAGTACTTC. Residues: CASSSLSGTLGEQYF.